These T cell receptor beta chains were read from a single sample in a study of blood T cell repertoires in COVID-19. Data came from immunoSEQ multiplex PCR; TCRdb stores just in-frame clones and leaves some out. The sample consists of around 170,000 clones, roughly 80% of them appearing once. Sequenced: PBMCs or T cells enriched from blood (not recorded which). The receptor source for this set is a man between 60 and 70 years old who had been exposed to COVID-19. The CDR3 runs from the conserved cysteine through the conserved F or W. Fields, in order: J gene, D gene, V gene, clone size, CDR3 DNA, CDR3 protein. D genes are given only for firm matches. A clone size is listed for some rows: how often the clone was seen (once, few, many), or a class if it is expanded.

J gene: TRBJ2-1
D gene: TRBD2
V gene: TRBV29-1
clone size: .
CDR3 DNA: TGCAGCGTTTTTAGAGTGGCGGGAGTGGGTAATGAGCAGTTCTTC
CDR3 protein: CSVFRVAGVGNEQFF

J gene: TRBJ1-2
D gene: .
V gene: TRBV2
clone size: .
CDR3 DNA: TGTGCCAGCAGGGCCGTGTCGGGCTATGGCTACACCTTC
CDR3 protein: CASRAVSGYGYTF

J gene: TRBJ1-5
D gene: .
V gene: TRBV4-2
clone size: .
CDR3 DNA: TGTGCCAGCAGCCAAGATATATTGGGAGTCAATCAGCCCCAGCATTTT
CDR3 protein: CASSQDILGVNQPQHF

J gene: TRBJ2-7
D gene: TRBD2
V gene: TRBV7-2
clone size: .
CDR3 DNA: TGTGCCAGCAGCCCGGGACTAGCGGGAATCGAGCAGTACTTC
CDR3 protein: CASSPGLAGIEQYF

J gene: TRBJ1-2
D gene: TRBD1
V gene: TRBV12-3/TRBV12-4
clone size: few
CDR3 DNA: TGTGCCAGCAGTTTGAGTCAGGGGGGAGGCTACACCTTC
CDR3 protein: CASSLSQGGGYTF

J gene: TRBJ2-1
D gene: TRBD1
V gene: TRBV6-4
clone size: few
CDR3 DNA: TGTGCCAGCAGTGACCGAGGGGCAGGCCAGGGGGATGAGCAGTTCTTC
CDR3 protein: CASSDRGAGQGDEQFF

J gene: TRBJ1-5
D gene: TRBD1
V gene: TRBV29-1
clone size: .
CDR3 DNA: TGCAGCATCGGACAGGGGGGGAGTCAGCCCCAGCATTTT
CDR3 protein: CSIGQGGSQPQHF

J gene: TRBJ1-4
D gene: .
V gene: TRBV25-1
clone size: .
CDR3 DNA: TGTGCCAGCAGTGAAGACAGGCGGGGGAATGAAAAACTGTTTTTT
CDR3 protein: CASSEDRRGNEKLFF

J gene: TRBJ2-7
D gene: TRBD1
V gene: TRBV10-3
clone size: .
CDR3 DNA: TGTGCCATCAGTGACAGGGGGCTAAACGAGCAGTACTTC
CDR3 protein: CAISDRGLNEQYF

J gene: TRBJ2-7
D gene: TRBD2
V gene: TRBV13
clone size: .
CDR3 DNA: TGTGCCAGCAGCCAGCGAAGTAGCGGGAGGGCCTACGAGCAGTACTTC
CDR3 protein: CASSQRSSGRAYEQYF

J gene: TRBJ1-5
D gene: .
V gene: TRBV6-1
clone size: .
CDR3 DNA: TGTGCCAGCAGTGATGCGGGGGCGAGCAATCAGCCCCAGCATTTT
CDR3 protein: CASSDAGASNQPQHF

J gene: TRBJ2-7
D gene: .
V gene: TRBV5-1
clone size: .
CDR3 DNA: TGCGCCAGCAGCTTCAGGGGCAGGAGCGAGCAGTACTTC
CDR3 protein: CASSFRGRSEQYF

J gene: TRBJ2-1
D gene: TRBD2
V gene: TRBV7-9
clone size: .
CDR3 DNA: TGTGCCAGCAGGCCGCTAGCGGACTCGATGAGCTCCTACAATGAGCAGTTCTTC
CDR3 protein: CASRPLADSMSSYNEQFF

J gene: TRBJ2-7
D gene: TRBD1
V gene: TRBV28
clone size: .
CDR3 DNA: TGTGCCAGCAGTTCCGGGACAGGGGGCTACGAGCAGTACTTC
CDR3 protein: CASSSGTGGYEQYF

J gene: TRBJ2-7
D gene: .
V gene: TRBV5-5
clone size: .
CDR3 DNA: TGTGCCAGCAGCTTGGCATACCAGCACGAGAGGTTCGAGCAGTACTTC
CDR3 protein: CASSLAYQHERFEQYF

J gene: TRBJ2-5
D gene: .
V gene: TRBV7-3
clone size: .
CDR3 DNA: TGTGCCAGCAGCTTAGCCGGAGACGCGGAGACCCAGTACTTC
CDR3 protein: CASSLAGDAETQYF

J gene: TRBJ2-7
D gene: TRBD2
V gene: TRBV5-1
clone size: .
CDR3 DNA: TGCGCCAGCAGCTTGGCTCTCGGGGGGAGCTCCTACGAGCAGTACTTC
CDR3 protein: CASSLALGGSSYEQYF

J gene: TRBJ1-1
D gene: TRBD1
V gene: TRBV6-5
clone size: .
CDR3 DNA: TGTGCCAGCAGTTCCCCGGGACAGGGATTTGAAGCTTTCTTT
CDR3 protein: CASSSPGQGFEAFF

J gene: TRBJ1-4
D gene: TRBD1
V gene: TRBV27
clone size: .
CDR3 DNA: TGTGCCAGCAGTCTCAGGAACAGGGGAAATGAAAAACTGTTTTTT
CDR3 protein: CASSLRNRGNEKLFF

J gene: TRBJ1-1
D gene: .
V gene: TRBV21-1
clone size: .
CDR3 DNA: TGTGCCAGCAGCAAAGGGCCCCACACTAGGGCGGACACTGAAGCTTTCTTT
CDR3 protein: CASSKGPHTRADTEAFF

J gene: TRBJ2-7
D gene: .
V gene: TRBV5-4
clone size: few
CDR3 DNA: TGTGCCAGCAGCTTGGTAGGGGCCAACTCCTACGAGCAGTACTTC
CDR3 protein: CASSLVGANSYEQYF

J gene: TRBJ2-7
D gene: TRBD1
V gene: TRBV5-1
clone size: .
CDR3 DNA: TGCGCCAGCAGGGGGACAGGGTCCTACGAGCAGTACTTC
CDR3 protein: CASRGTGSYEQYF

J gene: TRBJ1-3
D gene: .
V gene: TRBV25-1
clone size: .
CDR3 DNA: TGTGCCAGCAGTGAATCCCGGCAGGGGCCTTTCTCTGGAAACACCATATATTTT
CDR3 protein: CASSESRQGPFSGNTIYF

J gene: TRBJ1-1
D gene: .
V gene: TRBV5-5
clone size: once
CDR3 DNA: TGTGCCAGCAGCGGTACAGGGAGCACTGAAGCTTTCTTT
CDR3 protein: CASSGTGSTEAFF

J gene: TRBJ2-6
D gene: TRBD2
V gene: TRBV2
clone size: .
CDR3 DNA: TGTGCCAGCGGGGGGGTGGCACCTGGGGCCAACGTCCTGACTTTC
CDR3 protein: CASGGVAPGANVLTF

J gene: TRBJ2-7
D gene: .
V gene: TRBV5-1
clone size: .
CDR3 DNA: TGCGCCAGCAGACCCCGGGGCGAGGGAGGCTCCTACGAGCAGTACTTC
CDR3 protein: CASRPRGEGGSYEQYF

J gene: TRBJ1-4
D gene: TRBD1
V gene: TRBV25-1
clone size: .
CDR3 DNA: TGTGCCAGCAGTGAATCCGGCCAGGGGGCGTGGACTAATGAAAAACTGTTTTTT
CDR3 protein: CASSESGQGAWTNEKLFF

J gene: TRBJ1-1
D gene: .
V gene: TRBV6-5
clone size: .
CDR3 DNA: TGTGCCAGCAGTTACTCGAAAGTTGGGGCCGTGGCTGAAGCTTTCTTT
CDR3 protein: CASSYSKVGAVAEAFF

J gene: TRBJ1-5
D gene: .
V gene: TRBV7-9
clone size: .
CDR3 DNA: TGTGCCAGCAGCTTAGTGGCAGGGGTCGACGATCAGCCCCAGCATTTT
CDR3 protein: CASSLVAGVDDQPQHF

J gene: TRBJ1-6
D gene: .
V gene: TRBV30
clone size: .
CDR3 DNA: TGTGCCTGGAGTCGACCGACAGGCCGGTCCTCCTATAATTCACCCCTCCACTTT
CDR3 protein: CAWSRPTGRSSYNSPLHF

J gene: TRBJ1-2
D gene: TRBD1
V gene: TRBV23-1
clone size: .
CDR3 DNA: TGCGCCAGCAGTCAAAGAGGAGAGCTTGGGGACAGGTTGGAGGGTGGCTACACCTTC
CDR3 protein: CASSQRGELGDRLEGGYTF

J gene: TRBJ2-2
D gene: .
V gene: TRBV29-1
clone size: few
CDR3 DNA: TGCAGCGTTGGGTCAGGTACGAACACCGGGGAGCTGTTTTTT
CDR3 protein: CSVGSGTNTGELFF

J gene: TRBJ2-1
D gene: TRBD2
V gene: TRBV30
clone size: .
CDR3 DNA: TGTGCCTGGAGTTGGGGGAGGGCCTCGGGCAATGAGCAGTTCTTC
CDR3 protein: CAWSWGRASGNEQFF

J gene: TRBJ2-2
D gene: TRBD1
V gene: TRBV6-1
clone size: once
CDR3 DNA: TGTGCCAGCAGTGTGGACAGGACGGCCTCTGCCGGGGAGCTGTTTTTT
CDR3 protein: CASSVDRTASAGELFF

J gene: TRBJ1-1
D gene: TRBD1
V gene: TRBV18
clone size: .
CDR3 DNA: TGTGCCAGCTCACCAGGACAGGGGGGAAACACTGAAGCTTTCTTT
CDR3 protein: CASSPGQGGNTEAFF

J gene: TRBJ2-3
D gene: .
V gene: TRBV24-1
clone size: .
CDR3 DNA: TGTGCCACCAGTGATTTCCCTACCACTGACACTGCGCAGTATTTT
CDR3 protein: CATSDFPTTDTAQYF

J gene: TRBJ1-2
D gene: .
V gene: TRBV4-2
clone size: .
CDR3 DNA: TGTGCCAGCAGCCAAGATCTTATGTCGGGCTATGGCTACACCTTC
CDR3 protein: CASSQDLMSGYGYTF

J gene: TRBJ2-7
D gene: .
V gene: TRBV3-1/TRBV3-2
clone size: few
CDR3 DNA: TGTGCCAGCAGCCAGGGCCGATCTACAGGGAACGAGCAGTACTTC
CDR3 protein: CASSQGRSTGNEQYF

J gene: TRBJ1-2
D gene: .
V gene: TRBV20-1
clone size: .
CDR3 DNA: TGCAGTGCTCCTCCAGACAACTTC
CDR3 protein: CSAPPDNF

J gene: TRBJ2-1
D gene: .
V gene: TRBV6-4
clone size: .
CDR3 DNA: TGTGCCAGCAGTGACTCGTGGAGGCCAGCATACAATGAGCAGTTCTTC
CDR3 protein: CASSDSWRPAYNEQFF

J gene: TRBJ2-1
D gene: TRBD2
V gene: TRBV10-2
clone size: .
CDR3 DNA: TGCGCCAGCAGTACCTACGGGCGAGCGGGGCGCAATGAGCAGTTCTTC
CDR3 protein: CASSTYGRAGRNEQFF

J gene: TRBJ2-2
D gene: .
V gene: TRBV28
clone size: .
CDR3 DNA: TGTGCCAGCAGTTTACTCGGGGGGGAGCTGTTTTTT
CDR3 protein: CASSLLGGELFF